The 2 T cell receptor beta chains below were found in one sample sequenced in a study of relationships among human T cell subsets. Semiquantitative ARM-PCR amplified T cell receptor alpha and beta CDR3 regions from mRNA. ARM-PCR used tagged nested gene-specific primers, then communal superprimers for exponential amplification. TCRdb re-derived calls from the multiplex PCR reads in MiXCR, one entry per CDR3 protein. The sample has roughly 7,400 distinct CDR3 sequences, 55% to 75% seen once; the top ten hold 50% to 60%. Anti-CD45RA microbeads isolated naive and transitional T cells from pooled CD4+ and CD8+ cells. The sequencing input was naive and transitional (CD45RA+) T cells sorted from blood. The receptors were gathered from a man aged 35 to 55 in good health.

This clonotype was seen once. The V call is TRBV28, the J call TRBJ1-5; D uncertain. The V end lost 3 bases, the J end lost 2 bases, and 11 bases lay between the germline ends. CDR3 length: 15 amino acids. Germline V gives CDR1 MDHEN, CDR2 SYDVKM. The CDR3 reads CASSFGRTGNQPQHF. The CDR3 DNA follows: TGTGCCAGCAGTTTCGGACGGACGGGCAATCAGCCCCAGCATTTT.

This clonotype was observed a handful of times. The chain carries TRBV7-8 and TRBJ1-4, with D possibly TRBD1 on 5 matching bases. The V and J ends lost 5 bases and 5 bases respectively, with 12 bases between them. Germline V gives CDR1 SGHVS, CDR2 FQNEAQ. This CDR3 has 14 amino acids. The CDR3 DNA reads as TGTGCCAGCAGCCTGGGACGGAGGAATGAAAAACTGTTTTTT. This sequence encodes CASSLGRRNEKLFF.